This paragraph reports one T cell receptor (beta chain). Its antigen remains unknown. The library came from three nested PCR rounds adapted from ARM-PCR protocols. TCRdb fed the multiplex PCR reads into MiXCR, producing one record per CDR3 protein. The sample has under 150,000 distinct CDR3 sequences, approximately 70% seen once; the top ten hold 15% to 20%. The data are from a study of tumor and adjacent non-tumor tissue in lung cancer. The wider study: On average, productive TCRbeta reads reached some 4.2 million per sample. General study points: TCR diversity was significantly greater in tumor than normal lung tissue. Top 100 clones took a larger repertoire share in normal lung.

RNA was extracted from bulk tissue without any cell sorting. Sequenced sample: lung tumor tissue. The clonotype was recovered from a man aged 55 to 70 with small cell lung cancer.

CDR3 coding DNA: TGTGCCAGCAGCCCGGGAGGGCCCTGCGAACAGTACTTC. It is translated as CASSPGGPCEQYF. J is TRBJ2-7 and V is TRBV11-3; 8 nucleotides match TRBD2. The CDR3 covers 13 residues. Germline CDR1 reads SGHNT; CDR2 reads YENEEA. V shed 5 bases and J 10 bases; nucleotides not matched to a gene: 10.